These T cell receptor beta chains were read from a single sample in a study of blood T cell repertoires in COVID-19. TCRdb's table, derived via immunoSEQ multiplex PCR, lists solely in-frame clones and lacks some. In the table there are about 170,000 clones, about 87% of which are singletons. Material: peripheral blood. Receptors were obtained from a man aged 18-30 years with active or convalescent COVID-19. The conserved cysteine and the conserved F or W are not part of the CDR3 here. Each record gives: V gene, clone size, D gene, J gene, CDR3 protein. The D gene is left open where the match is weak. Clone size is given for some rows only: seen once, a few or many times, or a class if the clone is expanded.

TRBV14,NA,TRBD1,TRBJ1-2,ASSRGGGYGYT
TRBV10-1,NA,NA,TRBJ2-3,ATMDWGDTQY
TRBV7-6,once,TRBD2,TRBJ2-1,ASSPGTSGNNEQF
TRBV28,once,TRBD1,TRBJ2-2,ALKPPRDRGRGGTGELF
TRBV7-8,NA,NA,TRBJ1-1,ASSLGGLSEAF
TRBV2,NA,TRBD1,TRBJ2-1,ASRDRGDEQF
TRBV5-1,NA,TRBD1,TRBJ2-5,ASSFGTVQETQY
TRBV6-5,NA,TRBD1,TRBJ1-3,ASSDRVGNTIY
TRBV4-2,NA,TRBD2,TRBJ2-7,ASSQVGSSGSTYEQY
TRBV9,NA,NA,TRBJ2-2,ASSVAGIRNTGELF
TRBV5-5,NA,NA,TRBJ1-5,ASSPITGKGQPQH
TRBV6-6,NA,TRBD1,TRBJ1-5,ASSPQDKDRDNQPQH
TRBV24-1,NA,NA,TRBJ1-2,ATSDSGVSYGYT
TRBV28,NA,NA,TRBJ1-4,ASSFWGVGRNEKLF
TRBV28,NA,NA,TRBJ1-2,ASSFRGGYGYT
TRBV5-1,NA,TRBD1,TRBJ1-2,ASSLFRGQGKGYT
TRBV7-2,NA,TRBD2,TRBJ2-1,ASSPTSGEYNEQF
TRBV5-1,NA,TRBD1,TRBJ1-1,ASSLLGQPTEAF
TRBV6-5,NA,NA,TRBJ1-3,ASLPQAATGNTIY
TRBV5-6,NA,NA,TRBJ2-2,ASSLRMQGYTGELF
TRBV6-6,NA,NA,TRBJ2-6,ASSFKQGSGANVLT
TRBV19,NA,NA,TRBJ1-2,ASSQDPGTIYGYT
TRBV19,NA,NA,TRBJ2-1,ASSMDWNYNEQF
TRBV6-1,once,NA,TRBJ1-1,ASSEIAGLLTEAF
TRBV14,NA,NA,TRBJ2-5,ASSPRPRGPQETQY
TRBV11-2,NA,TRBD1,TRBJ1-1,ASSRQGAEAF
TRBV6-5,NA,TRBD1,TRBJ1-2,ASSYQGQGNYGYT
TRBV18,NA,NA,TRBJ2-7,ASSPLGEAQY
TRBV6-5,NA,NA,TRBJ2-3,ASGGTYTDTQY
TRBV19,NA,TRBD1,TRBJ1-1,ASSLLGQVPTNTEAF
TRBV10-3,NA,TRBD2,TRBJ2-5,AISPVQIQLAGSRETQY
TRBV6-5,NA,NA,TRBJ2-1,ASSSFPGHPVNEQF
TRBV9,NA,NA,TRBJ1-1,ASSPPSAGGWTEAF
TRBV5-1,NA,TRBD1,TRBJ1-6,ASSREGQGARSPLH
TRBV11-2,NA,TRBD2,TRBJ2-7,ASSPSGGIPYEQY
TRBV7-9,NA,NA,TRBJ1-3,ASSPTFSSGNTIY
TRBV6-5,NA,NA,TRBJ1-6,ASSSEQGFYNSPLH